The next 6 T cell receptor beta chains were all read from a single sample in a study of blood T cell repertoires in COVID-19. Profiled with immunoSEQ multiplex PCR; TCRdb holds only in-frame clones, not every one. Of around 370,000 clones in the sample, about 88% were seen once. The sequenced sample consisted of peripheral blood. All receptors come from a woman in her 70s with COVID-19, enrolled during active disease.

Only a few counts were recorded for this clone. The rearrangement uses TRBV5-4 and TRBJ1-2, with D uncertain. Germline CDR1 is SGHNT and CDR2 is YYREEE (reference sequence). Between the trimmed V and J ends, which lost 2 bases and 7 bases, there was a span of 9 bases. The length of the CDR3 is 12 residues. The CDR3 spells CASSFGDGGYTF. The DNA of the CDR3 is TGTGCCAGCAGCTTCGGGGATGGTGGCTACACCTTC.

This chain connects TRBV4-2 to TRBJ1-1; D possibly corresponds to TRBD1 (5 bases). This CDR3 spans 17 amino acids. Trimming shortened V by 0 bases and J by 2 bases, and 16 bases separated the two germline ends. Germline lookup yields CDR1 LGHNA and CDR2 YNFKEQ. As DNA, the CDR3 is TGTGCCAGCAGCCAAGATACGACAAGGGGCACAAACACTGAAGCTTTCTTT. Its protein product is CASSQDTTRGTNTEAFF.

The chain couples TRBV27 to TRBJ2-1, with TRBD2 matching 8 bases. The J segment lost 5 bases and the V segment lost 7 bases, leaving 4 bases of the junction unmatched. This CDR3 has 13 residues. CDR1 and CDR2 from the germline V gene are MNHEY and SMNVEV (reference sequence). The CDR3 region is CASNSGAHNEQFF. Written as DNA, the CDR3 is TGTGCCAGCAATAGCGGGGCGCACAATGAGCAGTTCTTC.

This chain uses TRBV7-8 with TRBJ2-7; TRBD2 might be the D (6 bases). Germline-derived CDR1 and CDR2 are SGHVS and FQNEAQ. CDR3 length equals 14 residues. V dropped 5 bases and J dropped 4 bases, with 15 bases sitting between them. The CDR3 nucleotides are TGTGCCAGCAGCCTTGAATTACTAGCTTACGAGCAGTACTTC. Its translation is CASSLELLAYEQYF.

This chain uses TRBV24-1 with TRBJ2-3, with 8 bases lining up with TRBD2. V lost 9 bases, J lost 0 bases, and 4 bases stayed unmatched. Germline V CDR1 and CDR2: KGHDR, SFDVKD. The CDR3 contains 14 residues. CDR3 nucleotide sequence: TGTGCCACCTCGGGAGGGGGGAGCACAGATACGCAGTATTTT. Residues: CATSGGGSTDTQYF.

This chain connects TRBV4-1 to TRBJ2-3; maybe TRBD1 (7 bases). The CDR3 length is 14 residues. The germline V and J ends were trimmed by 3 bases and 4 bases, with 11 bases remaining between them. Germline V CDR1 and CDR2: MGHRA, YSYEKL. DNA for the CDR3: TGCGCCAGCAGCCAGGAGGGGGCCCCAGATACGCAGTATTTT. Its translation is CASSQEGAPDTQYF.